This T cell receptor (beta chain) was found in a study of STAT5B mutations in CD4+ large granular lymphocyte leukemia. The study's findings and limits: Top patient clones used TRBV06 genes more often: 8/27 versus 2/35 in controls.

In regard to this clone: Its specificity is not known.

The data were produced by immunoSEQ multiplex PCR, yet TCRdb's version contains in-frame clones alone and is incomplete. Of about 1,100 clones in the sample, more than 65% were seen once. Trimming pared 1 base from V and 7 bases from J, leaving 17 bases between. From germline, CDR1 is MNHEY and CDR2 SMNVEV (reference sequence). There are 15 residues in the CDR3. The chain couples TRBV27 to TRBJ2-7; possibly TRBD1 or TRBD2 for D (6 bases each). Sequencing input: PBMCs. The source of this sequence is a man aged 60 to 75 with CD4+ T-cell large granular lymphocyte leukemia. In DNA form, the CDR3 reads TGTGCCAGCAGTTTATATGGGGGCACCGGGGGTGAGCAGTACTTC. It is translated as CASSLYGGTGGEQYF.